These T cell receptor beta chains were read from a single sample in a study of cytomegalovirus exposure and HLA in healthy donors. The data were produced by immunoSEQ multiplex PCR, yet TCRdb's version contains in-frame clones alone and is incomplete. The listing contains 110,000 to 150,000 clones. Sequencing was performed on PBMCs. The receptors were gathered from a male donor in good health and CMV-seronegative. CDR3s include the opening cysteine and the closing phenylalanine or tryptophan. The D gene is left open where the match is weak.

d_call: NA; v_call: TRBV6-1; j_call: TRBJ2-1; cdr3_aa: CASSEVLWTSGDEQFF; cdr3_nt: TGTGCCAGCAGTGAAGTTTTATGGACTTCCGGCGATGAGCAGTTCTTC
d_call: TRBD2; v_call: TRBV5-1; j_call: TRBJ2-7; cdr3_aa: CASSSHQVAGGPVAYEQYF; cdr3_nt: TGCGCCAGCAGCTCACACCAGGTAGCGGGAGGGCCCGTTGCCTACGAGCAGTACTTC
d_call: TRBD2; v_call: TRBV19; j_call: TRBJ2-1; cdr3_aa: CASPGTSGRPYNEQFF; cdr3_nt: TGTGCCAGCCCTGGGACTAGCGGGAGGCCCTACAATGAGCAGTTCTTC
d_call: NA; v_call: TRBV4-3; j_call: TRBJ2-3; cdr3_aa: CASSQDLGADTQYF; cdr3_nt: TGCGCCAGCAGCCAAGATCTAGGAGCAGATACGCAGTATTTT
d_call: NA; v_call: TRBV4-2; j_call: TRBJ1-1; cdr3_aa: CASSQVHAEMNTEAFF; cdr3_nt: TGTGCCAGCAGCCAAGTCCATGCGGAAATGAACACTGAAGCTTTCTTT
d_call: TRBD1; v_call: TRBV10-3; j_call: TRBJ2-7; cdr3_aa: CAIRTGGSYEQYF; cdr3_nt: TGTGCCATCAGGACAGGGGGGTCATACGAGCAGTACTTC
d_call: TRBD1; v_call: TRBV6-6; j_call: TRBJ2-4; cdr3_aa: CASSHTGTVRYIQYF; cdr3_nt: TGTGCCAGCAGTCATACCGGGACAGTAAGGTACATTCAGTACTTC
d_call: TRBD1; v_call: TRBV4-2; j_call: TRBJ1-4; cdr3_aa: CASSQPDRGPDEKLFF; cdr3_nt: TGTGCCAGCAGCCAACCCGACAGGGGGCCGGATGAAAAACTGTTTTTT
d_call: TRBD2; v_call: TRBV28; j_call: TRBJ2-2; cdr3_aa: CASGSGGAAAGELFF; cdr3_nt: TGTGCCAGCGGGAGCGGGGGAGCCGCCGCCGGGGAGCTGTTTTTT
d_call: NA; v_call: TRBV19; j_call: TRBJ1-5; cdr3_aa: CASSGFNQPQHF; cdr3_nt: TGTGCCAGTAGCGGTTTCAATCAGCCCCAGCATTTT
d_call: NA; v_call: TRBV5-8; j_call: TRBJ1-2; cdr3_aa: CASSLDSSYGYTF; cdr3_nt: TGTGCCAGCAGCTTGGACAGCTCCTATGGCTACACCTTC
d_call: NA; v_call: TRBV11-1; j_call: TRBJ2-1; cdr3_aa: CASSLPGLRNEQFF; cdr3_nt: TGTGCCAGCAGCCTGCCGGGACTCCGAAATGAGCAGTTCTTC
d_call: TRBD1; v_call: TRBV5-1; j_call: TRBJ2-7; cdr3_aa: CASSLGLDRGLGYEQYF; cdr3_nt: TGCGCCAGCAGCTTGGGTCTTGACAGGGGGCTGGGCTACGAGCAGTACTTC
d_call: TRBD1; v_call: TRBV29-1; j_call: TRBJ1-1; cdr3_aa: CSVGQGNTEAFF; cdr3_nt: TGCAGCGTAGGACAGGGAAACACTGAAGCTTTCTTT
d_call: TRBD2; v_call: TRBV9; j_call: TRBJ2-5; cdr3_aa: CASSGGSGKDPQTQYF; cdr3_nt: TGTGCCAGCAGCGGAGGGAGCGGGAAGGACCCTCAGACCCAGTACTTC
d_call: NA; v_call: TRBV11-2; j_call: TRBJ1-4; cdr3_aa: CASSLGTGPTNEKLFF; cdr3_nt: TGTGCCAGCAGCTTAGGTACAGGGCCCACTAATGAAAAACTGTTTTTT
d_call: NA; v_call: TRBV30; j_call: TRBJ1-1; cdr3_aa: CAWSGDRGDEAFF; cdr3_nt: TGTGCCTGGAGTGGGGATCGGGGTGATGAAGCTTTCTTT
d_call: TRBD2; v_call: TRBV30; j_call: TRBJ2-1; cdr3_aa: CAWGAGAIDNEQFF; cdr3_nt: TGTGCCTGGGGAGCGGGGGCCATAGACAATGAGCAGTTCTTC
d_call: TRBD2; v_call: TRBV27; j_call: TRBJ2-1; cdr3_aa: CASSTKTSGKYNEQFF; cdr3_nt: TGTGCCAGCAGTACGAAGACTAGCGGAAAGTACAATGAGCAGTTCTTC
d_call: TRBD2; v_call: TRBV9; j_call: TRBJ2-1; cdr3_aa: CASSGTSGSWNEQFF; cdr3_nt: TGTGCCAGCAGCGGCACTAGCGGGAGTTGGAATGAGCAGTTCTTC
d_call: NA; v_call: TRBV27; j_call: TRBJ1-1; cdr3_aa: CASRPGASTGAFF; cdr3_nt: TGTGCCAGCAGACCCGGAGCATCGACGGGAGCTTTCTTT
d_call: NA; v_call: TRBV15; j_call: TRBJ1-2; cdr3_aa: CATSRDQGTRYGYTF; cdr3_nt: TGTGCCACCAGCAGAGATCAGGGCACCCGCTATGGCTACACCTTC
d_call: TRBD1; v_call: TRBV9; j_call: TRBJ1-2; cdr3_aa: CASSVTRQGENGYTF; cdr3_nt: TGTGCCAGCAGCGTCACGCGACAGGGGGAGAATGGCTACACCTTC
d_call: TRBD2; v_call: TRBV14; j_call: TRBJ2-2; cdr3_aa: CASSQRLAARGSGELFF; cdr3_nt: TGTGCCAGCAGCCAGCGACTAGCGGCCCGAGGGTCCGGGGAGCTGTTTTTT
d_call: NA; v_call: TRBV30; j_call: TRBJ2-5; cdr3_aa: CAWNRDMVETQYF; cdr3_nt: TGTGCCTGGAACAGGGATATGGTAGAGACCCAGTACTTC
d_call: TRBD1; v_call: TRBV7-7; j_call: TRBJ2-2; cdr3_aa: CATPTGAGTGELFF; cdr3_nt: TGTGCTACCCCGACAGGGGCAGGGACCGGGGAGCTGTTTTTT
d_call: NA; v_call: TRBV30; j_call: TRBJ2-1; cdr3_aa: CAWSVGLAGGNEQFF; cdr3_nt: TGTGCCTGGAGTGTAGGACTCGCAGGCGGCAATGAGCAGTTCTTC
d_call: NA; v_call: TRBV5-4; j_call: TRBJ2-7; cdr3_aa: CASSQAGYEQYF; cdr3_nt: TGTGCCAGCAGCCAGGCGGGGTACGAGCAGTACTTC
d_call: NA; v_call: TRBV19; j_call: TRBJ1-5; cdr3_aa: CASSIRQARHQPQHF; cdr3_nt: TGTGCCAGTAGTATAAGACAGGCTCGGCATCAGCCCCAGCATTTT
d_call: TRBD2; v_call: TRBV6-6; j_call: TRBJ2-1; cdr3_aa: CASSYLFRTSDEQFF; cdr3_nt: TGTGCCAGCAGTTACCTATTCCGGACTAGCGATGAGCAGTTCTTC
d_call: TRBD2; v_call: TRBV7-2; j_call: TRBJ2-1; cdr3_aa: CASSSQLLAGVENEQFF; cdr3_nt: TGTGCCAGCAGCTCCCAATTACTAGCGGGAGTTGAAAATGAGCAGTTCTTC
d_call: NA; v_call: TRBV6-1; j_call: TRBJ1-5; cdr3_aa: CASSDWGLAIYQPQHF; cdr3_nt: TGTGCCAGCAGTGACTGGGGACTAGCCATCTATCAGCCCCAGCATTTT
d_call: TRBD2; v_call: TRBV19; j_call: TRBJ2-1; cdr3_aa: CASSLGTREVYNEQFF; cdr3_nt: TGTGCCAGTAGTCTCGGGACTAGAGAAGTTTACAATGAGCAGTTCTTC
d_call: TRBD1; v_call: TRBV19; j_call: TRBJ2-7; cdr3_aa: CASSIAGQVYEQYF; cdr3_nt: TGTGCCAGTAGTATAGCTGGACAGGTCTACGAGCAGTACTTC
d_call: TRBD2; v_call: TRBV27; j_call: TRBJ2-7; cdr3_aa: CASSLTREGLSYEQYF; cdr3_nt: TGTGCCAGCAGTTTAACAAGGGAGGGATTGTCCTACGAGCAGTACTTC
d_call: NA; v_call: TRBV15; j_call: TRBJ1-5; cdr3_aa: CATSRSGDQPQHF; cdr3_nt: TGTGCCACCAGCAGGTCGGGAGATCAGCCCCAGCATTTT
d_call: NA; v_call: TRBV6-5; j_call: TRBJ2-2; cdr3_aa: CASSVQGKNTGELFF; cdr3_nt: TGTGCCAGCAGTGTACAGGGAAAAAACACCGGGGAGCTGTTTTTT
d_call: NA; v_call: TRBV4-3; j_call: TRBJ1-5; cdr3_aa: CASSQGVGNQPQHF; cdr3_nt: TGCGCCAGCAGCCAAGGAGTAGGCAATCAGCCCCAGCATTTT
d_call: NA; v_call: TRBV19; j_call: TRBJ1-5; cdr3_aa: CASRGNQPQHF; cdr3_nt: TGTGCCAGCAGGGGTAATCAGCCCCAGCATTTT
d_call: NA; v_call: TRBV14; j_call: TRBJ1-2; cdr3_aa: CASSQAEKPDRGNYGYTF; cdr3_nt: TGTGCCAGCAGCCAAGCTGAAAAACCCGACAGAGGCAACTATGGCTACACCTTC
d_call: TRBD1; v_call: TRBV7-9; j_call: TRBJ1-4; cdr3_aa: CASSSRPGQGFEKLFF; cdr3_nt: TGTGCCAGCAGCTCTCGACCGGGACAGGGGTTTGAAAAACTGTTTTTT
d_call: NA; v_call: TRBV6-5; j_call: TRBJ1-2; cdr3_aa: CASKGGRQDYGYTF; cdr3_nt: TGTGCCAGCAAGGGGGGGCGGCAGGACTATGGCTACACCTTC
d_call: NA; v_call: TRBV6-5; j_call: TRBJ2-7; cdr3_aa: CASSADKGYEQYF; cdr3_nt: TGTGCCAGCAGCGCCGACAAAGGCTACGAGCAGTACTTC
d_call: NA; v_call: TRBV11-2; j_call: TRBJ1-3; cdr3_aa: CASSLGGTIYF; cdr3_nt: TGTGCCAGCAGCTTAGGCGGCACCATATATTTT
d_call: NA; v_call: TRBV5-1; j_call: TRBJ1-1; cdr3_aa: CASSLQGNTEAFF; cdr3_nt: TGCGCCAGCAGCTTGCAGGGGAACACTGAAGCTTTCTTT
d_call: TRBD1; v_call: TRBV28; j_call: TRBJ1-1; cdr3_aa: CASSIQGSTEAFF; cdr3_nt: TGTGCCAGCAGTATACAGGGGTCCACTGAAGCTTTCTTT
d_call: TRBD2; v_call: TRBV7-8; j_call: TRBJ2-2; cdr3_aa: CASSLGVSGRGTGELFF; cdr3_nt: TGTGCCAGCAGCTTAGGAGTTAGCGGGAGGGGGACCGGGGAGCTGTTTTTT
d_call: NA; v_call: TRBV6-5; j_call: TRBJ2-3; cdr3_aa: CASSREQQGTDTQYF; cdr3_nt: TGTGCCAGCAGTCGCGAACAACAGGGTACAGATACGCAGTATTTT
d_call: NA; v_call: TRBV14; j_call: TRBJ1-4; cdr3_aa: CASSLSTGRNEKLFF; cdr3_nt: TGTGCCAGCAGCCTAAGTACAGGACGTAATGAAAAACTGTTTTTT
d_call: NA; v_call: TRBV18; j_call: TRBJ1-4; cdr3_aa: CASSPSAGVEKLFF; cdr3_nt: TGTGCCAGCTCACCATCCGCAGGGGTTGAAAAACTGTTTTTT
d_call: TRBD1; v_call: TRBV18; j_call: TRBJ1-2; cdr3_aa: CASSPPNPLQGGGYTF; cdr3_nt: TGTGCCAGCTCACCACCGAACCCCCTACAGGGGGGTGGCTACACCTTC
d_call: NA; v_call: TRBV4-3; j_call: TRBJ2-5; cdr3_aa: CASSPQRSGLRETQYF; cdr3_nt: TGCGCCAGCAGCCCCCAGCGGAGCGGACTGAGGGAGACCCAGTACTTC
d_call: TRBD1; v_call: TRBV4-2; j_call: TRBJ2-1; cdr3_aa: CASSRAPDRSYNEQFF; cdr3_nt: TGTGCCAGCAGCCGAGCCCCGGACAGGTCGTACAATGAGCAGTTCTTC
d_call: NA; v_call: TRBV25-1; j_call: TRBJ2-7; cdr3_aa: CASGDYEQYF; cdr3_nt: TGTGCCAGCGGAGACTACGAGCAGTACTTC
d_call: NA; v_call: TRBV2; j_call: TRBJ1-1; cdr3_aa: CASSEDSGTEAFF; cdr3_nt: TGTGCCAGCAGTGAGGACTCCGGGACTGAAGCTTTCTTT
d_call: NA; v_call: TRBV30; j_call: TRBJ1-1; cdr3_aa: CAWRPTGFGEAFF; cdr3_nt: TGTGCCTGGAGACCCACAGGATTCGGTGAAGCTTTCTTT
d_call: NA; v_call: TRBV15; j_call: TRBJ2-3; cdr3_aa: CATSRDRTASSTDTQYF; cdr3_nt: TGTGCCACCAGCAGAGACCGGACAGCTTCTAGCACAGATACGCAGTATTTT